The subject of this entry is one T cell receptor (beta chain). These data are taken from a study of blood T cell repertoires in COVID-19. Study context: Sites across the United States, Italy and Spain contributed samples from acute and convalescent COVID-19. PBMCs, B-cell-depleted T cells, or T cells provided the cDNA or gDNA that made up the material.

In the source study's methods: Reference gene primers were amplified, and this amplification served to estimate nucleated cell counts. TCRdb's copy holds only in-frame clones and misses some; the assay was immunoSEQ multiplex PCR. V, J and clone size reflect that table, while D and trimming were determined from the DNA. Among about 200,000 clones listed, 70% to 90% were seen once. This CDR3 has 14 amino acids. Per the germline V gene, CDR1 is SGHRS and CDR2 is YFSETQ. Trimming took off 4 bases at V and 2 bases at J, with 9 bases between the two ends. The specimen sequenced was peripheral blood. The chain employs TRBV5-1 and TRBJ2-2; D is ambiguous. The sequence was obtained from a woman in her 40s with acute or convalescent COVID-19. The CDR3 DNA sequence: TGCGCCAGCAGCCCATCCCCAAACACCGGGGAGCTGTTTTTT. This encodes CASSPSPNTGELFF.